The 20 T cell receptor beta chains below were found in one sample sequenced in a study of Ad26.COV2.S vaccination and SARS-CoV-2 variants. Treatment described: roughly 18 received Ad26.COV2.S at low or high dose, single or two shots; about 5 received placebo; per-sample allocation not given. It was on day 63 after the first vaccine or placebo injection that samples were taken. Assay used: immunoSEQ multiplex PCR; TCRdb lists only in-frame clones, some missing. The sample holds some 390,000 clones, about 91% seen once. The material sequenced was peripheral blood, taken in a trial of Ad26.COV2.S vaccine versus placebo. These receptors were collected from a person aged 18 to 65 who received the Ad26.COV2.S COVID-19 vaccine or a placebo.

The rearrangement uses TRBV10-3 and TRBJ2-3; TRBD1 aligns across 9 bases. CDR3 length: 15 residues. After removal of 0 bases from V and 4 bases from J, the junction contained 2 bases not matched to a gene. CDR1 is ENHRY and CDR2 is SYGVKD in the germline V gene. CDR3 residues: CAISESGDRADTQYF. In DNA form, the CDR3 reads TGTGCCATCAGTGAGTCGGGGGACAGGGCAGATACGCAGTATTTT.

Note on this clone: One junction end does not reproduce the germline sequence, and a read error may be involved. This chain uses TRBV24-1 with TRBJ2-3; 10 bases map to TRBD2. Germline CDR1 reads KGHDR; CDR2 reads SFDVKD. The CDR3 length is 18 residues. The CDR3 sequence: CAPSDSGGTSGARGTQYF. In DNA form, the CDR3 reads TGTGCCCCCAGTGATTCGGGGGGAACTAGCGGGGCAAGGGGGACGCAGTATTTT.

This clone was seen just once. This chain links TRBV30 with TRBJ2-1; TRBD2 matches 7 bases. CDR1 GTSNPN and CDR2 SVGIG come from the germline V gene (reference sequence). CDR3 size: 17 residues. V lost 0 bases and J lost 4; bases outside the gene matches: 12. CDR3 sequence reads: CAWSVFARREIYNEQFF. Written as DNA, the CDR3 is TGTGCCTGGAGTGTATTCGCCCGGCGGGAGATATACAATGAGCAGTTCTTC.

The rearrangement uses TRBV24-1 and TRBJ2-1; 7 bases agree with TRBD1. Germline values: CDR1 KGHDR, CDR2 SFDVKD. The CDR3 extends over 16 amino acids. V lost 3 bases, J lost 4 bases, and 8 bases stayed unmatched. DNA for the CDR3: TGTGCCACCAGTGATCCCTCAGGGGGAAATTACAATGAGCAGTTCTTC. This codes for CATSDPSGGNYNEQFF.

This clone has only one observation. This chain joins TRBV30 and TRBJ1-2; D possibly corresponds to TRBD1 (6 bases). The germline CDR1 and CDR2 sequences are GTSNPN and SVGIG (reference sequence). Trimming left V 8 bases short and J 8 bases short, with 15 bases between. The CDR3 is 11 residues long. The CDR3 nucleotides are TGTGCCGGGGAGCAGGGGCGAGGCTACACCTTC. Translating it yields CAGEQGRGYTF.

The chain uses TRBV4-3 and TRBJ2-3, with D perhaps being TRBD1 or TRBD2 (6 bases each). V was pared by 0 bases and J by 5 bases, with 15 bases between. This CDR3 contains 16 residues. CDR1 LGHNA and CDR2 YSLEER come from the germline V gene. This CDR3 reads CASSQDLREGGDTQYF. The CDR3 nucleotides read TGCGCCAGCAGCCAAGATTTACGTGAGGGGGGAGATACGCAGTATTTT.

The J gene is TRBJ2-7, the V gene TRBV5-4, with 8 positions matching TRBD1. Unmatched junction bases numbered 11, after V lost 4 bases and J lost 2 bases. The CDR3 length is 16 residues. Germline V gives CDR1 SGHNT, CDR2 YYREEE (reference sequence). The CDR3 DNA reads TGTGCCAGCAGCCCTAACAGGGGGGCGTCCCCCTACGAGCAGTACTTC. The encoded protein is CASSPNRGASPYEQYF.

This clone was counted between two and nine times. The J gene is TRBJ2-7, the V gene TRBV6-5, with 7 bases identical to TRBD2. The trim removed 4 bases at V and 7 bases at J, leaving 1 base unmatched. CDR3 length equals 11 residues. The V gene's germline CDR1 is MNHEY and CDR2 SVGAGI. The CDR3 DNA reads TGTGCCAGCAGTTGGGAGGGGGAGCAGTACTTC. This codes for CASSWEGEQYF.

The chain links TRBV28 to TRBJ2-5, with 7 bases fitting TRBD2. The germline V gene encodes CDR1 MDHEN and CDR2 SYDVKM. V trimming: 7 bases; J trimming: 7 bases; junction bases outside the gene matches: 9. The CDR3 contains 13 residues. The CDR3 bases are TGTGCCAGCATGGGGGGGAATATGGTGACCCAGTACTTC. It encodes CASMGGNMVTQYF.

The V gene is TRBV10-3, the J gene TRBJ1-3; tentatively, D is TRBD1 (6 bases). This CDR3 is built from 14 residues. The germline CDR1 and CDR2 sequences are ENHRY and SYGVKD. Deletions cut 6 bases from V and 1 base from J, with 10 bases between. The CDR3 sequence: CAIRSQGSGNTIYF. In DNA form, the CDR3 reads TGTGCCATCAGGAGCCAGGGGTCTGGAAACACCATATATTTT.

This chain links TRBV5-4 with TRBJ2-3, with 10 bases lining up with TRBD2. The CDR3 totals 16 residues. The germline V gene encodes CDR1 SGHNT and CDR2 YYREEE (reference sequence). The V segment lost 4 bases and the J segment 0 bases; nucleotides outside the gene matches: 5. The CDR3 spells CASSTAGGLSTDTQYF. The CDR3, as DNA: TGTGCCAGCAGCACAGCGGGGGGGTTGAGCACAGATACGCAGTATTTT.

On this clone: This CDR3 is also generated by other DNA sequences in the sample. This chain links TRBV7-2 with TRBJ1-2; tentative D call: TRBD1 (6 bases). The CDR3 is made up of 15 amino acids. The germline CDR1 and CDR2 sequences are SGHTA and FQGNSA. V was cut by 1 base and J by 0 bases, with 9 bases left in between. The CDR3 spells CASSLEAGANYGYTF. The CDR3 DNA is TGTGCCAGCAGCTTAGAGGCAGGGGCTAACTATGGCTACACCTTC.

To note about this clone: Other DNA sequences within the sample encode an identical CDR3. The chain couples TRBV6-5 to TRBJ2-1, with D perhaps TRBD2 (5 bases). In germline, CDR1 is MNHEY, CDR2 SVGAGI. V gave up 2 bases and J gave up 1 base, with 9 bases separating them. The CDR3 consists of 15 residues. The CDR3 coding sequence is TGTGCCAGCAGTTACGGTCGGGGATCCTACAATGAGCAGTTCTTC. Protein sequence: CASSYGRGSYNEQFF.

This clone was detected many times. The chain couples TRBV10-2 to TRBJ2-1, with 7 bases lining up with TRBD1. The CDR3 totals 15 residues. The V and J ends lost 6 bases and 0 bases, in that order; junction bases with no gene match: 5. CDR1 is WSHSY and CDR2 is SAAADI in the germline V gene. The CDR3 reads CASRTGPSSYNEQFF. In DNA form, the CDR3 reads TGCGCCAGCAGGACAGGGCCAAGCTCCTACAATGAGCAGTTCTTC.

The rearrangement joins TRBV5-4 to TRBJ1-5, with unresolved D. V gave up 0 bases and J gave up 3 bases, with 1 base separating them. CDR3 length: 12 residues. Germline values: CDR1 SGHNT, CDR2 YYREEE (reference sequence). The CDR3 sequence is CASSLDNQPQHF. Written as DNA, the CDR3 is TGTGCCAGCAGCTTGGACAATCAGCCCCAGCATTTT.

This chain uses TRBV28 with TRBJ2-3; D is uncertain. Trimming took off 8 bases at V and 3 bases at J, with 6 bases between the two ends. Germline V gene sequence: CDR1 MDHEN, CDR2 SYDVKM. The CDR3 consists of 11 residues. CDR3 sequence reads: CASGYTDTQYF. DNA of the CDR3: TGTGCCAGCGGATATACAGATACGCAGTATTTT.

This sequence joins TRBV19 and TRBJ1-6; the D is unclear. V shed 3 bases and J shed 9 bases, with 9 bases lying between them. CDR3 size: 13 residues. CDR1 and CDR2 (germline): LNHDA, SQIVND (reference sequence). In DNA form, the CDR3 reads TGTGCCAGTAGTATGGACTCATCTTCACCCCTCCACTTT. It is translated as CASSMDSSSPLHF.

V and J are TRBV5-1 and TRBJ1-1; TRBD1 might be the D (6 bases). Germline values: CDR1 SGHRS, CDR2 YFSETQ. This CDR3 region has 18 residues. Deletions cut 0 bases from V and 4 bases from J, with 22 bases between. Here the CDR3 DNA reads TGCGCCAGCAGCTTGGTACCGGGACATGCCTTTTCCGCCACTGAAGCTTTCTTT. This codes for CASSLVPGHAFSATEAFF. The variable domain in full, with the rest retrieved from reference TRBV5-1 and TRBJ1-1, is KAGVTQTPRYLIKTRGQQVTLSCSPISGHRSVSWYQQTPGQGLQFLFEYFSETQRNKGNFPGRFSGRQFSNSRSEMNVSTLELGDSALYLCASSLVPGHAFSATEAFFGQGTRLTVV.

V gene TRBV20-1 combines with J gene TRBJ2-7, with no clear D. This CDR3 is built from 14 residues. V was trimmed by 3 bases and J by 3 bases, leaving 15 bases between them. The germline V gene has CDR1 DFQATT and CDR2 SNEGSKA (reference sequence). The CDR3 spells CSASGQAVGYEQYF. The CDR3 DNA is TGCAGTGCTAGTGGGCAGGCGGTCGGCTACGAGCAGTACTTC.

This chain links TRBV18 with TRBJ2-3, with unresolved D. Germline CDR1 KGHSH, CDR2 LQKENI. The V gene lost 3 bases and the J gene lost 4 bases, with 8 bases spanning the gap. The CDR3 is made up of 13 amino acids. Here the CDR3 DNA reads TGTGCCAGCTCACCTTACCTGGCAGATACGCAGTATTTT. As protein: CASSPYLADTQYF.